This note documents a single T cell receptor beta chain sequence. This receptor's antigen is unknown. Base qualities are not provided; no much larger clone lies one nucleotide away. The data stem from a study of shared clonotypes between healthy human individuals (dated by TCRdb to about 2020). Some background on the complete study: A few men and a couple of women, aged 18 to 49 years, made up the cohort. Each donor's leukapheresis produced roughly between roughly 0.85 and 10 billion PBMCs. To increase sequencing depth and limit assay-specific biases, TCR repertoire library preparation and sequencing were carried out by different laboratories using diverse techniques. Blood TCR repertoires of about 5 healthy adults were deeply sequenced to estimate repertoire size and the extent of clonotype sharing between individuals. For each donor, CD4 naive and CD4 memory were each run on three plates, CD8 naive on two plates, and CD8 memory on one plate.

The germline V gene specifies ENHRY as CDR1 and SYGVKD as CDR2. From the cysteine through the phenylalanine, the CDR3 covers 13 amino acids. The kept DNA is CDR3 alone, 39 bases in frame from the first base. V is pruned by 2 bases and J by 7 bases, leaving 3 bases of the junction without a gene match. TCR CDR3 regions were amplified from genomic DNA by multiplex PCR using the deep immunoSEQ assay. Extracted genomic DNA from each cell subset was spread evenly across all wells of several immunoSEQ 96-well plates, with each plate serving as a replicate. For sorted subsets, each replicate PCR was loaded with 200 ng genomic DNA, equivalent to 30,000 or so T cell genomes. Purified libraries were quantified with a Qubit 3.0 fluorometer, sized on a Bioanalyzer 2100, and re-quantified with the KAPA Library Quantification kit. Each immunoSEQ 96-well plate was sequenced on its own single-read 150-cycle Illumina NextSeq 550 flow cell. From the authors' description of their analysis: Because the immunoSEQ output included only junctional sequences and no quality scores, the filtering could not be the same as the filtering used for full-length reads. To assign V/J genes and CDR3, sequences were annotated against IMGT germline references using PyIR, a Python wrapper for IgBLAST v1.9. Any read was removed if the V/J assignment was weak (E-value above 1e-6), the CDR3 was missing, or the read contained stop codons, out-of-frame junctions, or ambiguous translated residues. V3J clonotypes were defined by identical inferred V gene, J gene, and CDR3 amino acid sequence. Percentage overlap between repertoires was computed as shared unique clonotypes divided by the size of the smaller repertoire. RTK rarefaction, the Chao1 estimator, and Recon v2.1 estimates of unobserved clonotypes were used to assess repertoire richness. For all TCRbeta clonotypes obtained by the gDNA method from a few donors, generation probabilities were computed with OLGA. TCRdb took over this immuneACCESS table, retaining in-frame rearrangements with V and J assigned. Such tables are incomplete; in checked studies, under half of the missing clones stem from an unresolved V gene, and the remainder is unexplained. D and trimming come from the DNA, and the V and J calls and clone size come from that table. The sample table lists some 2 million clones, about 95% of them with a count of one. In total, the top ten clones hold about 0.13% of the sample.

The investigation overall reported the following: Compared with non-shared clonotypes, clonotypes shared by all four sorted-subset donors had higher generation probabilities. Only blood was sampled, and tissue TCR repertoires likely differ from those in blood. Incomplete sequencing was indicated by rarefaction of sorted-subset datasets, despite the large sequencing depth. Because the study included only a small number of donors, the genetic and exposure-history diversity represented was limited. Pairwise subsampling led to the expectation that sequencing depth would affect the degree of clonotype sharing among donors. Sharing across several donors was observed for 5% to 6.5% of naive CD4, 3.5% of naive CD8, 2% to 2.5% of memory CD4, and less than 0.45% of memory CD8 clonotypes. Larger estimated clonotype richness was generally found for naive subsets than for memory subsets.

The donors were healthy, HIV-negative adults with no recently reported acute infections or vaccinations. Every donor was a Caucasian adult living in Nashville, Tennessee, USA. CD4+ T cells were enriched by magnetic negative selection, after which naive cells were positively selected on CD45RA and the negative fraction was taken as the memory subset. Blood was collected by leukapheresis, and PBMCs were isolated by Ficoll-Histopaque density gradient centrifugation and then cryopreserved in liquid nitrogen vapor phase. Analytical flow cytometry was used to check the purity and quantity of each magnetically sorted T cell population. Genomic DNA was isolated from each sorted fraction and quantified by UV absorbance on a Nanodrop 2000c.

The source is a man younger than 30 in good health. The sample consisted of naive CD4+ T cells sorted from blood. Reading the label with the study, this specimen's cell subset or site is: CD45RA+ positively selected. The rearrangement combines TRBV10-3 with TRBJ2-7; 9 of the junction bases match TRBD1. Here the CDR3 is given as CAISEGTGQEQYF. The base sequence is TGTGCCATCAGTGAGGGGACAGGGCAAGAGCAGTACTTC.